Following are 10 T cell receptor beta chains from one sample sequenced in a study of T-cell memory formation after mild COVID-19. TCRdb re-called the 5' RACE reads through MiXCR, storing one row per CDR3 protein. The table records about 560,000 distinct CDR3 sequences, less than 25% of them present only once. Sequencing was done on a sample of PBMCs or a T cell subset sorted from them (not recorded which). The receptor set was obtained from an adult woman who had mild COVID-19 (a few samples of this study predate the infection). Cell type and time point are not known.

The V call is TRBV4-1, the J call TRBJ2-7, with D perhaps matching TRBD1 (6 bases). The V end was cut by 4 bases, the J end by 0 bases, with 13 bases between. In germline, CDR1 is MGHRA, CDR2 YSYEKL. The CDR3 has 15 residues. In DNA, the CDR3 is TGCGCCAGCAGCCCCTGGGCAGGGGACTCCTACGAGCAGTACTTC. Amino acid sequence: CASSPWAGDSYEQYF.

The V call is TRBV5-1, the J call TRBJ2-7; D may be TRBD1 (6 bases). The V end was cut by 4 bases, the J end by 0 bases, with 11 bases between. Per germline, CDR1 SGHRS and CDR2 YFSETQ. The CDR3 runs to 14 residues. CDR3 DNA: TGCGCCAGCAGCCCCCGACAGGACTCCTACGAGCAGTACTTC. It encodes CASSPRQDSYEQYF.

V gene TRBV7-2 combines with J gene TRBJ2-1, with a weak D call TRBD2 (6 bases). From germline, CDR1 is SGHTA and CDR2 FQGNSA. V gave up 5 bases and J gave up 5 bases, with 13 bases separating them. The CDR3 totals 14 residues. CDR3: CASSPGTFNNEQFF. In DNA, the CDR3 is TGTGCCAGCAGCCCTGGGACTTTTAACAATGAGCAGTTCTTC.

The chain uses TRBV24-1 and TRBJ2-7; D remains ambiguous. The CDR3 has 14 residues. Trimming cost V 4 bases and J 2 bases, with 11 bases left between them. Per the germline V gene, CDR1 is KGHDR and CDR2 is SFDVKD. This CDR3 is CATSDTTRTYEQYF. In DNA, the CDR3 is TGTGCCACCAGTGACACGACACGAACCTACGAGCAGTACTTC.

This clonotype has just a few counts. Germline is not matched at one junction end, which may reflect a read error. The chain is built from TRBV4-2 and TRBJ2-5; possible D gene TRBD2, 6 bases. CDR3 length equals 14 residues. Per germline, CDR1 LGHNA and CDR2 YNFKEQ. CDR3 loop: CASSQDLGSSPVSF. CDR3 bases: TGTGCCAGCAGCCAAGACCTCGGGAGTTCCCCAGTATCCTTC.

The chain is built from TRBV27 and TRBJ1-1; 7 positions match TRBD1. V was pared by 2 bases and J by 6 bases, with 6 bases of the junction left unmatched. The CDR3 extends over 14 amino acids. Germline-derived CDR1 and CDR2 are MNHEY and SMNVEV (reference sequence). This chain's CDR3 is CASSLNRGGPEAFF. The CDR3 DNA reads as TGTGCCAGCAGTTTAAACAGGGGAGGACCTGAAGCTTTCTTT.

This clonotype was counted at least ten times. This chain links TRBV12-3 or TRBV12-4 with TRBJ2-7; D is uncertain. Trimming took off 0 bases at V and 6 bases at J, with 6 bases between the two ends. CDR3 length: 12 residues. The CDR3 region is CASSLAHGEQYF. In DNA, the CDR3 is TGTGCCAGCAGTTTAGCGCATGGCGAGCAGTACTTC.

The chain employs TRBV12-3 or TRBV12-4 and TRBJ2-5; D gene uncertain. The CDR3 has 13 amino acids. Trimming took off 3 bases at V and 5 bases at J, with 10 bases between the two ends. CDR3 bases: TGTGCCAGCAGTTTTCGGATAGGTGAGACCCAGTACTTC. It translates to CASSFRIGETQYF.

This sequence joins TRBV5-8 and TRBJ2-2; D is unresolved. Germline-derived CDR1 and CDR2 are SGHTS and YDEGEE. Trimming pared 2 bases from V and 4 bases from J, leaving 18 bases between. This CDR3 has 17 amino acids. The CDR3 sequence is CASSFRPGRALTGELFF. The CDR3 DNA follows: TGTGCCAGCAGCTTTCGTCCCGGAAGAGCCCTCACCGGGGAGCTGTTTTTT.

This clonotype was seen only a few times. The J gene is TRBJ1-5, the V gene TRBV24-1, with 7 bases identical to TRBD1. This CDR3 has 16 amino acids. With 2 bases clipped from V and 7 bases from J, the junction kept 10 bases outside the gene matches. Germline assignment: CDR1 KGHDR and CDR2 SFDVKD. CDR3 residues: CATSDSSGIRGQPQHF. Here the CDR3 DNA reads TGTGCCACCAGTGATTCATCCGGGATCAGGGGGCAGCCCCAGCATTTT.